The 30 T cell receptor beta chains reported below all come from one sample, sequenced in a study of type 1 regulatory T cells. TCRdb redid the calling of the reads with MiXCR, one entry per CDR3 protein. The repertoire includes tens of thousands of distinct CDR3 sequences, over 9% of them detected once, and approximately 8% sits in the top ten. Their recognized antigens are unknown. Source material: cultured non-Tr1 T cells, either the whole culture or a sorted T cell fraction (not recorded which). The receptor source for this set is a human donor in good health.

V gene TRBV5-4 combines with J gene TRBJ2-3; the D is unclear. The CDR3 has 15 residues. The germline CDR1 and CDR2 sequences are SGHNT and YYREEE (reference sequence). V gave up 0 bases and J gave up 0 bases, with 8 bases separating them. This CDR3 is CASSLGGSSTDTQYF. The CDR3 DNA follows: TGTGCCAGCAGCTTGGGGGGAAGCAGCACAGATACGCAGTATTTT.

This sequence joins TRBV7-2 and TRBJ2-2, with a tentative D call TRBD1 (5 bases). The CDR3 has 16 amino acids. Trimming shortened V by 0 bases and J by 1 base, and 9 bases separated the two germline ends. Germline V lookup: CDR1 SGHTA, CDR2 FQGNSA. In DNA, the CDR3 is TGTGCCAGCAGCTTAGCGCGCAGGGAGAACACCGGGGAGCTGTTTTTT. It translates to CASSLARRENTGELFF.

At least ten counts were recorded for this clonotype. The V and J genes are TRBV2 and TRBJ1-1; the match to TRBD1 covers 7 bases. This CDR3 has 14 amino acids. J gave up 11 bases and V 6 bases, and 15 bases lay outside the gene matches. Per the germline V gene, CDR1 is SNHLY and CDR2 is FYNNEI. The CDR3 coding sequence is TGTGCCAGCAGATTTGGACAGGCCCTCTTTGCCGCTTTCTTT. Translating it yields CASRFGQALFAAFF.

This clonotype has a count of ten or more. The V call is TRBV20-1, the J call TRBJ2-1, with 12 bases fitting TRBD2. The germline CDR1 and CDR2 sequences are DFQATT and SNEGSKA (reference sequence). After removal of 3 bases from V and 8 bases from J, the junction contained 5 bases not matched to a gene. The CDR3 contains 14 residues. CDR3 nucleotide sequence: TGCAGTGCTAGGCGACTAGCGGGAGCGCATGAGCAGTTCTTC. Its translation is CSARRLAGAHEQFF.

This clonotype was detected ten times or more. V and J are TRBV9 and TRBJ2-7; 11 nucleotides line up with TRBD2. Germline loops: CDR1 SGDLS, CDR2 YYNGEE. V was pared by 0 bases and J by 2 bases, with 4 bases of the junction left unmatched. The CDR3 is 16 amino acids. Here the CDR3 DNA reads TGTGCCAGCAGCGTAGGTGGGACTAGCGGTACCTACGAGCAGTACTTC. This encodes CASSVGGTSGTYEQYF.

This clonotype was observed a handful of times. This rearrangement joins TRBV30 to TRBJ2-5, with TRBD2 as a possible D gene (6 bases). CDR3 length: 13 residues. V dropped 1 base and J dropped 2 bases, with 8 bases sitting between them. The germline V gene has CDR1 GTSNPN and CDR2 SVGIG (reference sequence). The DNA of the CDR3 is TGTGCCTGGAGTGGGGGGAGGCAAGAGACCCAGTACTTC. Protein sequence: CAWSGGRQETQYF.

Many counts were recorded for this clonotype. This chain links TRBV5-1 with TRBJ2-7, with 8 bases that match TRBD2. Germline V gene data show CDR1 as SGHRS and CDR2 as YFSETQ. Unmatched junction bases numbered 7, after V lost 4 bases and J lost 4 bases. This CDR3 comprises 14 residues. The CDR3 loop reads CASSPLKREYEQYF. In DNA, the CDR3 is TGCGCCAGCAGCCCACTAAAGCGGGAGTACGAGCAGTACTTC.

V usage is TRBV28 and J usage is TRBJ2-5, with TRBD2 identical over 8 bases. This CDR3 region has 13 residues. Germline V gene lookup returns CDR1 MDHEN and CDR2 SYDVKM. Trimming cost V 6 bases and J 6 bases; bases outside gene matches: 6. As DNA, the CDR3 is TGTGCCAGCAGGGCTAGCGGGCGGCAGACCCAGTACTTC. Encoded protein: CASRASGRQTQYF.

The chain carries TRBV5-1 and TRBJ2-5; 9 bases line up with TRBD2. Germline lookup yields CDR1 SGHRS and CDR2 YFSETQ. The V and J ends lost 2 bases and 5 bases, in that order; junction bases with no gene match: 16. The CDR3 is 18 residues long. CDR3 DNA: TGCGCCAGCAGCTTCCTTGGCGGTAGCGGGAGTGGATTGGAGACCCAGTACTTC. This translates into CASSFLGGSGSGLETQYF.

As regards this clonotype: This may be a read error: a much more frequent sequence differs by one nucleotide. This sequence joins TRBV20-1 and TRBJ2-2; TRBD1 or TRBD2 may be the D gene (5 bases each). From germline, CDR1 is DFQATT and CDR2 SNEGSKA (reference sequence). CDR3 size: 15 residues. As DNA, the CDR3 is TGCAGTGCTAGACGTCAGGGACCCGACACCGGGGAGCCGTTTTTT. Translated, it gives CSARRQGPDTGEPFF.

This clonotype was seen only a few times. This chain's CDR3 is CSASRSGGTYSNQPQHF. The CDR3 bases are TGCAGTGCTAGTAGGTCAGGGGGGACTTATAGCAATCAGCCCCAGCATTTT. The chain couples TRBV20-1 to TRBJ1-5, with 7 bases lining up with TRBD1. The CDR3 totals 17 residues. Trimming removed 3 bases from V and 0 bases from J; junction bases left unmatched: 11. Germline V gene data show CDR1 as DFQATT and CDR2 as SNEGSKA (reference sequence).

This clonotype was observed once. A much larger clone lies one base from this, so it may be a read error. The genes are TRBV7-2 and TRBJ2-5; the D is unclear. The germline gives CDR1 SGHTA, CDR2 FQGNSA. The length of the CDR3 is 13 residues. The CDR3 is CAGSLRYQETQYF. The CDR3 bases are TGTGCCGGCAGCTTGCGGTACCAAGAGACCCAGTACTTC.

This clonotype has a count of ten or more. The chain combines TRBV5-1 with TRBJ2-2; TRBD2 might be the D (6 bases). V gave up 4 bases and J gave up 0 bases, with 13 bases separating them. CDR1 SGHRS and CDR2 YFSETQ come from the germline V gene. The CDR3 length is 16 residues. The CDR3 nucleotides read TGCGCCAGCAGCCCTACTAGCTCAGCGAACACCGGGGAGCTGTTTTTT. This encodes CASSPTSSANTGELFF.

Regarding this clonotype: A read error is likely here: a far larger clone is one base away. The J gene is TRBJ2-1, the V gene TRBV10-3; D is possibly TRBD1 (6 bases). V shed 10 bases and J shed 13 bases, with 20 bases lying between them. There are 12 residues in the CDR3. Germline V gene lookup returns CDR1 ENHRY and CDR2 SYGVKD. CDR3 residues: CATSTGSETQFF. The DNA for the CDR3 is TGTGCCACCTCCACAGGGTCCGAGACCCAGTTCTTC.

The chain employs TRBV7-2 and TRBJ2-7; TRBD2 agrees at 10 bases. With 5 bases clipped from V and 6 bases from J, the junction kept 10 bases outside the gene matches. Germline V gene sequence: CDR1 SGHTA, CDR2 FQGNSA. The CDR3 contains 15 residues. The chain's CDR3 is CASSEIAGGSGEQYF. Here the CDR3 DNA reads TGTGCCAGCAGCGAAATAGCGGGAGGTTCCGGCGAGCAGTACTTC.

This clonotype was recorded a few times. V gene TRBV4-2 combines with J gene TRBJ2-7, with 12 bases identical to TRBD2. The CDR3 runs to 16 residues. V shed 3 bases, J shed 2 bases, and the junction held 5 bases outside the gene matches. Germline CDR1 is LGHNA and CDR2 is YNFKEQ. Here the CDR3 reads CASSQGGLAGTYEQYF. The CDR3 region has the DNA TGTGCCAGCAGCCAGGGAGGACTAGCGGGGACCTACGAGCAGTACTTC.

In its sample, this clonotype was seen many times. In DNA form, the CDR3 reads TGCGCCAGCAGCCAAGACAGAATGAACACTGAAGCTTTCTTT. Its translation: CASSQDRMNTEAFF. This chain connects TRBV5-1 to TRBJ1-1, with a tentative D call TRBD1 (5 bases). CDR3 length: 14 amino acids. Trimming pared 4 bases from V and 0 bases from J, leaving 10 bases between. From germline, CDR1 is SGHRS and CDR2 YFSETQ.

The CDR3 nucleotides are TGTGCCAGCAGTTTTAACACCGGGACGACCGGGGAGCTGTTTTTT. Translation: CASSFNTGTTGELFF. This rearrangement joins TRBV12-3 or TRBV12-4 to TRBJ2-2; D possibly matches TRBD1 or TRBD2 (5 bases each). This CDR3 contains 15 residues. V shed 3 bases and J shed 5 bases, with 13 bases lying between them.

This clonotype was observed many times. The CDR3 reads CASSSAYEQYF. The CDR3 region has the DNA TGCGCCAGCAGCTCCGCCTACGAGCAGTACTTC. V and J are TRBV5-1 and TRBJ2-7; no definite D call. CDR1 and CDR2 from the germline V gene are SGHRS and YFSETQ. V was cut by 3 bases and J by 2 bases, with 3 bases left in between. The CDR3 runs to 11 residues. Variable domain in full (rest from reference TRBV5-1 and TRBJ2-7): KAGVTQTPRYLIKTRGQQVTLSCSPISGHRSVSWYQQTPGQGLQFLFEYFSETQRNKGNFPGRFSGRQFSNSRSEMNVSTLELGDSALYLCASSSAYEQYFGPGTRLTVT.

Here the CDR3 reads CSARDPTSSSYNEQFF. Here the CDR3 DNA reads TGCAGTGCTAGAGACCCCACTAGTAGCTCCTACAATGAGCAGTTCTTC. The chain recombines TRBV20-1 with TRBJ2-1; a possible D gene is TRBD2 (5 bases). V was cut by 0 bases and J by 0 bases, with 12 bases left in between. The CDR3 runs to 16 residues. The germline gives CDR1 DFQATT, CDR2 SNEGSKA (reference sequence).

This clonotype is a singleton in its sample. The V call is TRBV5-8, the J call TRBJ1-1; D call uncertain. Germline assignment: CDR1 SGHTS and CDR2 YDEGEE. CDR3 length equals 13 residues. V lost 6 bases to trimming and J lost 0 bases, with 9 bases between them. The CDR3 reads CASIREVNTEAFF. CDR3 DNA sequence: TGTGCCAGCATTAGGGAGGTGAACACTGAAGCTTTCTTT.

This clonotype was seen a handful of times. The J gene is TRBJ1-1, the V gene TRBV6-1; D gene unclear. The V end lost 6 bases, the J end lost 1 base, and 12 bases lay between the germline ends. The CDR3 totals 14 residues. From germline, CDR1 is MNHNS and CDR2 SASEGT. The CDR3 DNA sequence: TGTGCCAGCAGACGGAGGCAGGAGAACACTGAAGCTTTCTTT. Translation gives CASRRRQENTEAFF.

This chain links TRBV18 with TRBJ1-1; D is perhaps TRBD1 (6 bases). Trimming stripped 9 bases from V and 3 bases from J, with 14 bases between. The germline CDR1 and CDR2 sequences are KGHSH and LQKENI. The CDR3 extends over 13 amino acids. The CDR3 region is CASTINRDTEAFF. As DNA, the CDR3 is TGTGCCAGTACCATTAACAGGGACACTGAAGCTTTCTTT. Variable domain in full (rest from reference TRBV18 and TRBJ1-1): NAGVMQNPRHLVRRRGQEARLRCSPMKGHSHVYWYRQLPEEGLKFMVYLQKENIIDESGMPKERFSAEFPKEGPSILRIQQVVRGDSAAYFCASTINRDTEAFFGQGTRLTVV.

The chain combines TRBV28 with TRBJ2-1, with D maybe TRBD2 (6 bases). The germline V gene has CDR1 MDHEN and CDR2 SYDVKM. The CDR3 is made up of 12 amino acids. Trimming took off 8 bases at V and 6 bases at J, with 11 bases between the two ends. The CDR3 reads CASVTSRNEQFF. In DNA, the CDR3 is TGTGCCAGCGTTACTAGCCGCAATGAGCAGTTCTTC.

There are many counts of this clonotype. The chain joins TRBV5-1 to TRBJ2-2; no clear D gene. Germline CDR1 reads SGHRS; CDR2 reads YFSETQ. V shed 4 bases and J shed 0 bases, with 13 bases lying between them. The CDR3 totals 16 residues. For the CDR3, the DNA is TGCGCCAGCAGCCCCGGCGGCAGAGCGAACACCGGGGAGCTGTTTTTT. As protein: CASSPGGRANTGELFF.

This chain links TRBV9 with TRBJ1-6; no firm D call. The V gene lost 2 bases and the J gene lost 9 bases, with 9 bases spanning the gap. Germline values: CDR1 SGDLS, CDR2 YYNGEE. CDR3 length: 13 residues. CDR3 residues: CASSVRESSPLHF. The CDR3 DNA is TGTGCCAGCAGCGTTAGAGAGTCTTCACCCCTCCACTTT.

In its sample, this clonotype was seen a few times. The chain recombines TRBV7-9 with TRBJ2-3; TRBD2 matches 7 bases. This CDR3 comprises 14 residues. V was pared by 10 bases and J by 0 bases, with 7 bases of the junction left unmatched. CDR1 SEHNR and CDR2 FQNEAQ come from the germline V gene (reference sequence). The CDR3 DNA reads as TGTGCCACCCGACTAGCAGAGAGCACAGATACGCAGTATTTT. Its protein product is CATRLAESTDTQYF.

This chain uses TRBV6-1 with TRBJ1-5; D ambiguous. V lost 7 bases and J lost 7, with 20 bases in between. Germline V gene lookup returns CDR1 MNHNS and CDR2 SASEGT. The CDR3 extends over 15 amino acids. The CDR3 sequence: CASTNSAGFDQPQHF. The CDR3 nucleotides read TGTGCCAGCACCAATTCCGCAGGATTTGACCAGCCCCAGCATTTT.

CDR3 coding DNA: TGTGCCATCAGTGATTTGGAGGCCCAGTACTTC. This encodes CAISDLEAQYF. The V gene is TRBV10-3, the J gene TRBJ2-5, with TRBD2 as a possible D gene (5 bases). The CDR3 loop spans 11 amino acids. Trimming shortened V by 3 bases and J by 9 bases, and 8 bases separated the two germline ends. Germline lookup yields CDR1 ENHRY and CDR2 SYGVKD.

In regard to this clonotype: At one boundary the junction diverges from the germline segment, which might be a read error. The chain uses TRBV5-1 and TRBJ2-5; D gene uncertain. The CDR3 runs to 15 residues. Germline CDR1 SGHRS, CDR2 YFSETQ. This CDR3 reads CASGLDVGREETQYF. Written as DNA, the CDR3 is TGCGCCAGCGGCTTGGATGTGGGCCGGGAAGAGACCCAGTACTTC.